This passage covers 3 T cell receptor beta chains from one sample sequenced in a study of cytotoxic CD8 clonotypes in ibrutinib-treated CLL. This table comes from immunoSEQ multiplex PCR, and its TCRdb copy is limited to in-frame clones, with some not included. The table records about 300,000 clones, 65% to 85% of them present only once. This specimen was PBMCs, taken at disease progression, from a patient treated with ibrutinib. The receptors were gathered from a human donor with chronic lymphocytic leukemia.

V is TRBV29-1 and J is TRBJ2-1; D unclear. Germline V lookup: CDR1 SQVTM, CDR2 ANQGSEA. CDR3 length: 9 residues. Deletions cut 3 bases from V and 9 bases from J, with 3 bases between. CDR3 residues: CSVEAEQFF. DNA for the CDR3: TGCAGCGTTGAGGCTGAGCAGTTCTTC.

This clone showed up just once. The rearrangement links TRBV10-2 to TRBJ1-2; D call uncertain. The CDR3 is 13 residues long. V was cut by 3 bases and J by 4 bases, with 9 bases left in between. Germline values: CDR1 WSHSY, CDR2 SAAADI. CDR3 amino acids: CASSETYPYGYTF. DNA of the CDR3: TGCGCCAGCAGTGAAACTTACCCCTATGGCTACACCTTC.

The chain employs TRBV5-6 and TRBJ2-7; D not certain. The germline V gene encodes CDR1 SGHDT and CDR2 YYEEEE. The V end was cut by 3 bases, the J end by 3 bases, with 13 bases between. The CDR3 has 14 amino acids. In DNA, the CDR3 is TGTGCCAGCAGCTCCCAGTCATCCCTCTACGAGCAGTACTTC. Its translation is CASSSQSSLYEQYF.